A single sample gave rise to the 31 T cell receptor beta chains below, sequenced in a study of pediatric ulcerative colitis. Sequencing was performed with immunoSEQ multiplex PCR; in TCRdb, only in-frame clones are kept and a portion is missing. The table lists approximately 10,000 clones, approximately 88% of them singletons. The source material was blood. These TCRs come from a girl between 10 and 17 years old with moderate ulcerative colitis.

CDR3 nucleotides: TGTGCCAGCTCACCAAACGGACGGCCCGACAGGGGGGGGACAGATACGCAGTATTTT. It codes for CASSPNGRPDRGGTDTQYF. The chain carries TRBV18 and TRBJ2-3; 9 positions match TRBD1. Germline V gene sequence: CDR1 KGHSH, CDR2 LQKENI. The CDR3 is 19 residues long. Trimming at V came to 2 bases and at J to 3 bases, leaving 15 bases not matched to a gene.

The CDR3 reads CASTLTGYSGANVLTF. The CDR3 nucleotides are TGTGCCAGCACCCTAACGGGATACTCTGGGGCCAACGTCCTGACTTTC. This chain joins TRBV25-1 and TRBJ2-6, with D tentatively TRBD2 (5 bases). There are 16 residues in the CDR3. Germline assignment: CDR1 MGHDK and CDR2 SYGVNS. With 7 bases removed from V and 0 bases from J, the gap between germline ends came to 13 bases.

CDR3 sequence (DNA): TGTGCCAGCAGCGTAGGGACCGTAGGAGAGACCCAGTACTTC. It encodes CASSVGTVGETQYF. The chain combines TRBV9 with TRBJ2-5; the D is unclear. This CDR3 has 14 residues. V lost 0 bases to trimming and J lost 4 bases, with 10 bases between them. From germline, CDR1 is SGDLS and CDR2 YYNGEE. Full variable domain (remainder filled in from reference TRBV9 and TRBJ2-5): DSGVTQTPKHLITATGQRVTLRCSPRSGDLSVYWYQQSLDQGLQFLIQYYNGEERAKGNILERFSAQQFPDLHSELNLSSLELGDSALYFCASSVGTVGETQYFGPGTRLLVL.

The chain's CDR3 is CASSARRGRSTDTQYF. CDR3 sequence (DNA): TGTGCCAGCAGCGCACGGCGGGGGAGGAGCACAGATACGCAGTATTTT. The chain carries TRBV9 and TRBJ2-3; 7 bases fit TRBD2. The CDR3 spans 16 residues. Germline CDR1 and CDR2: SGDLS and YYNGEE. J gave up 0 bases and V 3 bases, and 7 bases lay outside the gene matches.

This clone came up a few times. The genes are TRBV11-3 and TRBJ1-4, with D possibly being TRBD1 (6 bases). The V gene's germline CDR1 is SGHNT and CDR2 YENEEA. V lost 6 bases, J lost 5 bases, and 25 bases lay in between. This CDR3 comprises 18 residues. In DNA, the CDR3 is TGTGCCAGCAGACAAGGACGGGGGGCCCTCCAGATCAATGAAAAACTGTTTTTT. Amino acids: CASRQGRGALQINEKLFF.

CDR3 residues: CASSQRVGPDGETQYF. The CDR3 DNA reads as TGTGCCAGCAGCCAAAGGGTGGGGCCCGACGGAGAGACCCAGTACTTC. The chain joins TRBV14 to TRBJ2-5; possible D gene TRBD1, 5 bases. The CDR3 sequence is 16 residues long. The V end lost 2 bases, the J end lost 4 bases, and 17 bases lay between the germline ends. Germline V CDR1 and CDR2: SGHDN, FVKESK.

The rearrangement links TRBV7-9 to TRBJ1-5, with D perhaps TRBD1 (6 bases). From germline, CDR1 is SEHNR and CDR2 FQNEAQ (reference sequence). The CDR3 loop spans 14 amino acids. Trimming removed 5 bases from V and 6 bases from J, with 14 bases in between. The CDR3 DNA reads TGTGCCAGCAGCCCCCCGGGACACCTTCAGCCCCAGCATTTT. This translates into CASSPPGHLQPQHF.

The genes are TRBV15 and TRBJ1-1; D gene unclear. The germline V and J ends were trimmed by 0 bases and 3 bases, with 8 bases remaining between them. The CDR3 has 14 amino acids. The germline V gene has CDR1 LNHNV and CDR2 YYDKDF (reference sequence). The CDR3 bases are TGTGCCACCAGCAGAGATCTATTGGACACTGAAGCTTTCTTT. Its protein product is CATSRDLLDTEAFF.

This CDR3 reads CASSLSTGEGYTF. CDR3 nucleotide sequence: TGTGCCAGCAGTCTATCGACAGGGGAAGGCTACACCTTC. J is TRBJ1-2 and V is TRBV6-1; 8 nucleotides agree with TRBD1. The germline CDR1 and CDR2 sequences are MNHNS and SASEGT. The CDR3 is made up of 13 amino acids. V lost 5 bases to trimming and J lost 8 bases; unmatched junction nucleotides: 7.

This chain joins TRBV9 and TRBJ2-4, with a possible D match to TRBD2 (6 bases). The CDR3 is made up of 17 amino acids. Trimming pared 5 bases from V and 0 bases from J, leaving 18 bases between. CDR1 is SGDLS, CDR2 YYNGEE, per germline. The CDR3 bases are TGTGCCAGCAGTCCCGCCCGGGGGACCCTAGCCAAAAACATTCAGTACTTC. Protein product: CASSPARGTLAKNIQYF.

The chain joins TRBV7-3 to TRBJ2-1, with 12 positions matching TRBD2. Germline lookup yields CDR1 SGHTA and CDR2 FQGTGA. The CDR3 contains 16 residues. V shed 3 bases, J shed 9 bases, and the junction held 9 bases outside the gene matches. The CDR3 reads CASSFPLAGGLSEQFF. CDR3 in DNA: TGTGCCAGCAGCTTCCCCCTAGCGGGGGGGCTTAGTGAGCAGTTCTTC.

CDR3 DNA: TGTGCCAGCTCACCCCAGGGACGTCCAGTGAACACTGAAGCTTTCTTT. Encoded protein: CASSPQGRPVNTEAFF. This chain joins TRBV18 and TRBJ1-1, with D perhaps matching TRBD1 (5 bases). This CDR3 has 16 residues. Between the trimmed V and J ends, which lost 3 bases and 0 bases, there was a span of 14 bases. Germline V gene lookup returns CDR1 KGHSH and CDR2 LQKENI.

The chain's CDR3 is CAISAGGQGARAGELFF. CDR3 coding DNA: TGTGCCATCAGTGCCGGGGGGCAGGGGGCCAGGGCCGGGGAGCTGTTTTTT. The J gene is TRBJ2-2, the V gene TRBV10-3; a weak D match, TRBD1 (8 bases). Germline V gene sequence: CDR1 ENHRY, CDR2 SYGVKD. The CDR3 has 17 amino acids. V lost 4 bases to trimming and J lost 6 bases, with 21 bases between them.

The chain recombines TRBV2 with TRBJ1-4, with D tentatively TRBD1 (5 bases). Per the germline V gene, CDR1 is SNHLY and CDR2 is FYNNEI. Trimming left V 4 bases short and J 10 bases short, with 13 bases between. This CDR3 contains 13 residues. The CDR3 loop reads CASSAPRGGKLFF. Written as DNA, the CDR3 is TGTGCCAGCAGTGCACCCCGCGGGGGAAAACTGTTTTTT.

Turning to this clone: An end of the junction does not agree with germline; a read error may underlie this. The J gene is TRBJ2-7, the V gene TRBV7-7, with D perhaps assigned TRBD1 or TRBD2 (5 bases each). This CDR3 comprises 15 residues. Looked up from germline, CDR1 is SSHAT and CDR2 is FNYEAQ (reference sequence). The CDR3 loop reads CASSPSVGATYEQYF. Written as DNA, the CDR3 is TGTGCTAGCAGCCCGTCGGTCGGGGCTACCTACGAGCAGTACTTC. The full variable domain, in which reference TRBV7-7 and TRBJ2-7 provide the parts outside the CDR3, is GAGVSQSPRYKVTKRGQDVTLRCDPISSHATLYWYQQALGQGPEFLTYFNYEAQPDKSGLPSDRFSAERPEGSISTLTIQRTEQRDSAMYRCASSPSVGATYEQYFGPGTRLTVT.

The V and J genes are TRBV5-1 and TRBJ2-5; TRBD2 aligns across 14 bases. Germline assignment: CDR1 SGHRS and CDR2 YFSETQ. The ends lost 0 bases at V and 4 bases at J; junction bases unmatched: 5. The CDR3 runs 17 residues. The CDR3 DNA reads as TGCGCCAGCAGCTTGGAGGGACTAGCGGGAGTCGGAGAGACCCAGTACTTC. Protein sequence: CASSLEGLAGVGETQYF.

The chain links TRBV11-2 to TRBJ2-5; tentatively, D is TRBD1 (5 bases). Looked up from germline, CDR1 is SGHAT and CDR2 is FQNNGV. With 1 base removed from V and 4 bases from J, the gap between germline ends came to 7 bases. This CDR3 has 13 amino acids. Written as DNA, the CDR3 is TGTGCCAGCAGCTTAGGGGGCGTAGAGACCCAGTACTTC. Its protein product is CASSLGGVETQYF.

The gene calls are TRBV2 and TRBJ1-1; D not certain. The CDR3 has 13 residues. V was trimmed by 4 bases and J by 11 bases, leaving 17 bases between them. Germline-derived CDR1 and CDR2 are SNHLY and FYNNEI. This CDR3 reads CASSVLTTLGAFF. The CDR3 DNA reads as TGTGCCAGCAGTGTCCTCACGACTCTGGGGGCTTTCTTT.

This clone has only one observation. V is TRBV2 and J is TRBJ2-7; TRBD1 aligns across 7 bases. Trimming removed 9 bases from V and 0 bases from J; junction bases left unmatched: 8. CDR3 length: 14 amino acids. The V gene's germline CDR1 is SNHLY and CDR2 FYNNEI. CDR3 amino acids: CASDSGTDSYEQYF. The CDR3 DNA is TGTGCCAGTGACTCCGGGACAGACTCCTACGAGCAGTACTTC.

The V call is TRBV11-1, the J call TRBJ1-3, with D maybe TRBD1 (6 bases). Trimming removed 6 bases from V and 0 bases from J, with 21 bases in between. Germline V gene lookup returns CDR1 SGHAT and CDR2 FQDESV (reference sequence). CDR3 length equals 18 residues. CDR3 in DNA: TGTGCCAGCAGAAAAGGTTCGGGACACCAGAGCTCTGGAAACACCATATATTTT. Translating it yields CASRKGSGHQSSGNTIYF.

J is TRBJ2-7 and V is TRBV11-3; TRBD2 matches 9 bases. The length of the CDR3 is 14 residues. Germline lookup yields CDR1 SGHNT and CDR2 YENEEA. Trimming removed 3 bases from V and 3 bases from J; junction bases left unmatched: 3. The chain's CDR3 is CASSFPSGIYEQYF. The CDR3 region has the DNA TGTGCCAGCAGCTTCCCTAGCGGGATCTACGAGCAGTACTTC.

The gene calls are TRBV19 and TRBJ1-3, with TRBD1 matching 8 bases. The CDR3 runs to 16 residues. Trimming removed 5 bases from V and 0 bases from J; junction bases left unmatched: 6. Germline V gene sequence: CDR1 LNHDA, CDR2 SQIVND (reference sequence). CDR3 nucleotides: TGTGCCAGTAGTGGGGACAGGTTCAGCTCTGGAAACACCATATATTTT. As protein: CASSGDRFSSGNTIYF. The full variable domain, with the rest looked up from reference TRBV19 and TRBJ1-3, is DGGITQSPKYLFRKEGQNVTLSCEQNLNHDAMYWYRQDPGQGLRLIYYSQIVNDFQKGDIAEGYSVSREKKESFPLTVTSAQKNPTAFYLCASSGDRFSSGNTIYFGEGSWLTVV.

The chain employs TRBV7-6 and TRBJ2-1; D is perhaps TRBD2 (5 bases). Germline V gene sequence: CDR1 SGHVS, CDR2 FNYEAQ. This CDR3 comprises 14 residues. V was pared by 4 bases and J by 6 bases, with 13 bases between. DNA for the CDR3: TGTGCCAGCAGCTCCCTCGTCGAGGGCAATGAGCAGTTCTTC. Amino acid sequence: CASSSLVEGNEQFF.

This clone has just one count. V usage is TRBV29-1 and J usage is TRBJ1-1; 8 bases are a match to TRBD1. The CDR3 sequence is 14 residues long. V was clipped by 6 bases and J by 3 bases; unmatched bases: 9. Germline V gene lookup returns CDR1 SQVTM and CDR2 ANQGSEA. CDR3 DNA: TGCAGCGTATTGACAGGGGCTCGATACACTGAAGCTTTCTTT. Encoded protein: CSVLTGARYTEAFF.

This clone was counted once. The J gene is TRBJ1-5, the V gene TRBV19; unclear D gene. The V gene's germline CDR1 is LNHDA and CDR2 SQIVND (reference sequence). This CDR3 contains 14 residues. Between the trimmed V and J ends, which lost 1 base and 4 bases, there was a span of 8 bases. CDR3 in DNA: TGTGCCAGTAGTATAGGTCAGATAAATCAGCCCCAGCATTTT. Protein product: CASSIGQINQPQHF.

CDR3 sequence: CASSDEAHYEQYF. CDR3 DNA sequence: TGTGCCAGCAGTGACGAGGCCCACTACGAGCAGTACTTC. This chain uses TRBV25-1 with TRBJ2-7, with D uncertain. The CDR3 spans 13 residues. Germline V gene lookup returns CDR1 MGHDK and CDR2 SYGVNS. The germline V and J ends were trimmed by 3 bases and 3 bases, with 9 bases remaining between them.

This clone came up a few times. The chain carries TRBV2 and TRBJ1-2; weak D call: TRBD1 (5 bases). This CDR3 contains 13 residues. Germline V CDR1 and CDR2: SNHLY, FYNNEI. Trimming cost V 4 bases and J 6 bases, with 12 bases left between them. The chain's CDR3 is CASSGDGPHGYTF. The DNA of the CDR3 is TGTGCCAGCAGTGGGGACGGCCCCCATGGCTACACCTTC.

The rearrangement links TRBV13 to TRBJ1-1; 8 nucleotides line up with TRBD1. This CDR3 has 15 amino acids. The germline gives CDR1 PRHDT, CDR2 FYEKMQ (reference sequence). V lost 5 bases, J lost 1 base, and 6 bases stayed unmatched. The CDR3 spells CASSLTDRANTEAFF. For the CDR3, the DNA is TGTGCCAGCAGCCTAACGGACAGGGCGAACACTGAAGCTTTCTTT.

The J gene is TRBJ2-7, the V gene TRBV11-3; D possibly corresponds to TRBD2 (5 bases). Trimming cost V 5 bases and J 4 bases, with 12 bases left between them. The CDR3 sequence is 13 residues long. Germline values: CDR1 SGHNT, CDR2 YENEEA. As DNA, the CDR3 is TGTGCCAGCAGCCCGGGGAAAGAGTACGAGCAGTACTTC. This codes for CASSPGKEYEQYF. Full variable domain (rest looked up from reference TRBV11-3 and TRBJ2-7): EAGVVQSPRYKIIEKKQPVAFWCNPISGHNTLYWYLQNLGQGPELLIRYENEEAVDDSQLPKDRFSAERLKGVDSTLKIQPAELGDSAVYLCASSPGKEYEQYFGPGTRLTVT.

The V call is TRBV5-1, the J call TRBJ2-1, with D unresolved. Germline loops: CDR1 SGHRS, CDR2 YFSETQ. CDR3 size: 13 residues. V was trimmed by 0 bases and J by 5 bases, leaving 6 bases between them. The CDR3 sequence: CASSLGDNNEQFF. Here the CDR3 DNA reads TGCGCCAGCAGCTTGGGAGACAACAATGAGCAGTTCTTC.

The chain carries TRBV6-9 and TRBJ2-7, with D unresolved. The V gene's germline CDR1 is MNHGY and CDR2 SVAAGI. The CDR3 has 10 amino acids. The germline V and J ends were trimmed by 4 bases and 11 bases, with 9 bases remaining between them. CDR3 DNA sequence: TGTGCCAGCAGTTGGGTAGGGAAGTACTTC. Its protein is CASSWVGKYF.